This TCR beta chain derives from a study of T-cell reconstitution after alpha-beta-depleted transplantation in children. Notes on the study in general: At around two months after transplant, the alpha-beta T cells were reportedly derived from several hundred expanded clones that came from non-depleted graft cells. From newly produced T cells came most of the T-cell counts and diversity one year after transplant. The study traced high day-60 TCRbeta diversity in some patients to surviving recipient T cells and thymic progenitors.

The germline V gene encodes CDR1 DFQATT and CDR2 SNEGSKA (reference sequence). The CDR3 runs to 16 residues. Germline trimming cut 4 bases from V and 2 bases from J; bases unmatched to any gene: 10. This clonotype was recorded many times. Its antigen is unknown. During its preparation, the TCRbeta library received unique molecular identifiers. TCRdb re-called the PCR reads with MiXCR, one entry per CDR3 protein. The sample includes about 580,000 distinct CDR3 sequences, 23% of them seen just once. The origin of this receptor is a boy under three years old who had a stem cell transplant for acute myeloid leukemia, so the T cells may come from the graft donor. V gene TRBV20-1 combines with J gene TRBJ1-2; 10 bases are a match to TRBD1. Sample: PBMCs, mostly from graft donor cells, taken 360 days after TCRalphabeta/CD19-depleted stem cell transplant. CDR3 DNA: TGCAGTGCTAAAGGCGGGACAGGGGAGCGGAACTATGGCTACACCTTC. This translates into CSAKGGTGERNYGYTF.